This TCR beta chain was recorded in a study of CD8+ T cells in alopecia areata. Overall study: In an open-label trial, patients got 5 to 10 mg tofacitinib twice daily.

General study results and limits: Alphabeta T cells residing in normal skin are also sequenced in scalp samples. Clonality in lesional scalp, especially alopecia totalis/universalis, exceeded that of normal scalp.

Obtained from alopecia areata patients were lesional scalp punch biopsies along with peripheral blood. Concerning this clone: Antigen: not known.

The CDR3 sequence is 14 residues long. Germline CDR1 is SGHVS and CDR2 is FNYEAQ. Trimming left V 2 bases short and J 5 bases short, with 12 bases between. Extraction and reverse transcription of RNA yielded cDNA as the sequencing template. The method was immunoSEQ multiplex PCR; TCRdb's version includes in-frame clones alone and lacks a portion of them. The sample lists over 50,000 clones; 45% to 55% were seen once. This chain uses TRBV7-6 with TRBJ2-5; TRBD1 is a possible D gene (5 bases). The receptor comes from a human donor with alopecia areata. The sample consisted of CD8+ T cells sorted from blood, taken at week 0. CDR3 loop: CASSLRERGETQYF. CDR3 DNA: TGTGCCAGCAGCTTAAGGGAAAGGGGCGAGACCCAGTACTTC.